A single sample gave rise to the 13 T cell receptor beta chains below, sequenced in a study of OX40 agonist ivuxolimab in advanced cancers. Repertoires were generated with immunoSEQ multiplex PCR, while TCRdb's copy carries only in-frame clones and drops some. Altogether 68,000 or so clones are present, 85% to 95% being singletons, with the ten largest covering around 1.1%. The source material was CD4+ or CD8+ T cells sorted from blood, sampled in a trial of the OX40 agonist ivuxolimab. These receptors originate from an adult with an advanced solid tumor such as melanoma, head and neck, liver or kidney cancer.

The gene calls are TRBV9 and TRBJ2-1; weak D call: TRBD2 (5 bases). V was trimmed by 0 bases and J by 4 bases, leaving 11 bases between them. Germline V gives CDR1 SGDLS, CDR2 YYNGEE. The CDR3 runs to 15 residues. The CDR3 spells CASSVADSEYNEQFF. For the CDR3, the DNA is TGTGCCAGCAGCGTAGCTGATAGCGAGTACAATGAGCAGTTCTTC.

The rearrangement uses TRBV2 and TRBJ2-1; D possibly corresponds to TRBD2 (6 bases). Trimming pared 8 bases from V and 3 bases from J, leaving 8 bases between. The germline gives CDR1 SNHLY, CDR2 FYNNEI. CDR3 length: 12 residues. The CDR3 loop is CASGGLYNEQFF. The CDR3 DNA sequence: TGTGCCAGCGGGGGACTCTACAATGAGCAGTTCTTC.

The V call is TRBV7-9, the J call TRBJ2-3; no definite D call. Trimming removed 5 bases from V and 1 base from J, with 10 bases in between. The length of the CDR3 is 14 residues. Germline lookup yields CDR1 SEHNR and CDR2 FQNEAQ (reference sequence). The DNA of the CDR3 is TGTGCCAGCAGCCTATCGATCGGCACAGATACGCAGTATTTT. Its translation: CASSLSIGTDTQYF.

The chain uses TRBV7-9 and TRBJ2-1; TRBD1 matches 9 bases. CDR3 length: 12 amino acids. Trimming cost V 5 bases and J 14 bases; bases outside gene matches: 7. Looked up from germline, CDR1 is SEHNR and CDR2 is FQNEAQ (reference sequence). The DNA of the CDR3 is TGTGCCAGCAGCCGGGACAGGGTGTTAGAGTTCTTC. Translation: CASSRDRVLEFF.

The chain joins TRBV18 to TRBJ2-3; possibly TRBD1 for D (5 bases). Trimming left V 0 bases short and J 6 bases short, with 10 bases between. Germline CDR1 reads KGHSH; CDR2 reads LQKENI. The CDR3 length is 14 residues. The CDR3 sequence: CASSPPAGPDTQYF. CDR3 in DNA: TGTGCCAGCTCACCACCGGCAGGGCCGGATACGCAGTATTTT.

This clone was observed a single time. The chain is built from TRBV19 and TRBJ1-6, with 8 bases fitting TRBD1. CDR1 and CDR2 (germline): LNHDA, SQIVND (reference sequence). The V and J ends lost 2 bases and 8 bases, in that order; junction bases with no gene match: 14. This CDR3 contains 18 residues. The CDR3 nucleotides read TGTGCCAGTAGTATATCTTCGTCGAATGGACAGGGTTATTCACCCCTCCACTTT. Translation: CASSISSSNGQGYSPLHF.

The CDR3 is CASSKASGLYNEQFF. As DNA, the CDR3 is TGTGCCAGCAGTAAGGCTAGCGGGCTTTACAATGAGCAGTTCTTC. This sequence joins TRBV28 and TRBJ2-1; 8 nucleotides line up with TRBD2. CDR3 size: 15 residues. Per germline, CDR1 MDHEN and CDR2 SYDVKM. With 5 bases clipped from V and 4 bases from J, the junction kept 7 bases outside the gene matches. The whole variable domain, remainder taken from reference TRBV28 and TRBJ2-1, is DVKVTQSSRYLVKRTGEKVFLECVQDMDHENMFWYRQDPGLGLRLIYFSYDVKMKEKGDIPEGYSVSREKKERFSLILESASTNQTSMYLCASSKASGLYNEQFFGPGTRLTVL.

Written as DNA, the CDR3 is TGCGCCAGCAGCGCAGACAGGAGCACTGAAGCTTTCTTT. It yields the protein CASSADRSTEAFF. The J gene is TRBJ1-1, the V gene TRBV5-1; TRBD1 is a possible D gene (6 bases). CDR3 length: 13 residues. Germline V lookup: CDR1 SGHRS, CDR2 YFSETQ. V was trimmed by 4 bases and J by 4 bases, leaving 11 bases between them.

This chain connects TRBV11-2 to TRBJ2-1, with D possibly called TRBD1 or TRBD2 (5 bases each). The germline gives CDR1 SGHAT, CDR2 FQNNGV. This CDR3 is built from 14 residues. With 5 bases removed from V and 4 bases from J, the gap between germline ends came to 12 bases. The CDR3 DNA sequence: TGTGCCAGCAGCCGTACAGGACTGTACAATGAGCAGTTCTTC. Its translation: CASSRTGLYNEQFF.

The J gene is TRBJ1-1, the V gene TRBV4-1; 10 positions match TRBD1. The germline V gene has CDR1 MGHRA and CDR2 YSYEKL. The CDR3 has 15 residues. V lost 4 bases to trimming and J lost 4 bases; unmatched junction nucleotides: 6. The CDR3 DNA reads as TGCGCCAGCAGCCGGGACAGGGGAGGAGGCACTGAAGCTTTCTTT. Its protein product is CASSRDRGGGTEAFF.

V usage is TRBV2 and J usage is TRBJ2-7, with a possible D match to TRBD1 (5 bases). Trimming removed 9 bases from V and 1 base from J, with 10 bases in between. Germline loops: CDR1 SNHLY, CDR2 FYNNEI. The CDR3 length is 12 residues. The CDR3 region is CASDSRSYEQYF. The CDR3 DNA follows: TGTGCCAGTGACAGTAGATCCTACGAGCAGTACTTC.

The genes are TRBV7-6 and TRBJ2-1; 7 nucleotides match TRBD2. The CDR3 consists of 16 residues. The J segment lost 4 bases and the V segment lost 5 bases, leaving 11 bases of the junction unmatched. Germline values: CDR1 SGHVS, CDR2 FNYEAQ. For the CDR3, the DNA is TGTGCCAGCAGCGACACGGCGGGAGCGAATTACAATGAGCAGTTCTTC. Translation gives CASSDTAGANYNEQFF.

The gene calls are TRBV6-5 and TRBJ2-6; D may match TRBD1 or TRBD2 (5 bases each). CDR1 and CDR2 (germline): MNHEY, SVGAGI. The V end was cut by 2 bases, the J end by 4 bases, with 12 bases between. The CDR3 covers 16 residues. The CDR3 region is CASSYGDGGGANVLTF. The CDR3, as DNA: TGTGCCAGCAGTTACGGGGACGGTGGGGGGGCCAACGTCCTGACTTTC.